This entry features one T cell receptor beta chain sequence. Germline-derived CDR1 and CDR2 are SGHDT and YYEEEE. The CDR3 totals 15 residues. Trimming pared 0 bases from V and 7 bases from J, leaving 16 bases between. The record originates from a study of blood T cell repertoires in COVID-19. Study as a whole: The origin of the acute and convalescent COVID-19 samples was the United States, Italy and Spain.

TCRdb's table, derived via immunoSEQ multiplex PCR, lists solely in-frame clones and lacks some. This table holds about 260,000 clones, 65% to 90% found once. The TCR sequence derives from a human donor in a cohort sampled during active COVID-19. This chain uses TRBV5-6 with TRBJ2-5, with D unresolved. Sequenced material: peripheral blood. Here the CDR3 DNA reads TGTGCCAGCAGCTTGGGATCTGCCCTAAGTATGACCCAGTACTTC. Amino acid sequence: CASSLGSALSMTQYF.